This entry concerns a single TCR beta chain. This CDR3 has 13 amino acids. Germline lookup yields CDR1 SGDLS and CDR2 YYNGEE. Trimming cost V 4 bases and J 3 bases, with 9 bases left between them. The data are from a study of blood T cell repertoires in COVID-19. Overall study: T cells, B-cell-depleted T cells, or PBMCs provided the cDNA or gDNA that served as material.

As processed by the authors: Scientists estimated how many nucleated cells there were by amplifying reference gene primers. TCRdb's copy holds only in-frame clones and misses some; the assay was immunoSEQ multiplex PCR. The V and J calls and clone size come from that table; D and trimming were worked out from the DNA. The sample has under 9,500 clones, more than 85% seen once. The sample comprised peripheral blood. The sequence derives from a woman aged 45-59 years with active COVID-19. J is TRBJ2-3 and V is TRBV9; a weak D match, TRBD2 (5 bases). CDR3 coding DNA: TGTGCCAGCAGCCCCCGGGGAACAGATACGCAGTATTTT. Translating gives CASSPRGTDTQYF.